These T cell receptor beta chains were read from a single sample in a study of response to subunit inactivated influenza vaccine. MiXCR was run by TCRdb on the RT-PCR reads, yielding one entry per CDR3 protein. The data hold under 200,000 distinct CDR3 sequences, with 9.5% to 12% observed a single time. The sequencing here drew on CD8+ T cells sorted from PBMCs, taken less than 30 months after vaccination. Every receptor here comes from a man aged 50-75 years who received an inactivated influenza vaccine. The CDR3 runs from the conserved cysteine through the conserved F or W. The D gene is left open where the match is weak. Some rows mark clone size as missing; the rest say once, few, many or name a class of expanded clone.

v_call,clone_size,d_call,j_call,cdr3_nt,cdr3_aa
TRBV30,-,-,TRBJ2-7,TGTGCCTGGAGTGTAGGGTCTAGCAGCGAGCAGTACTTC,CAWSVGSSSEQYF
TRBV4-2,many,-,TRBJ2-2,TGTGCCAGCAGCCAAGAAAGGGGGGCGAGTACCGGGGAGCTGTTTTTT,CASSQERGASTGELFF
TRBV5-1,-,TRBD1,TRBJ2-1,TGCGCCAGCAGCTTCACGACAGGGGAGTACAATGAGCAGTTCTTC,CASSFTTGEYNEQFF
TRBV27,-,TRBD2,TRBJ2-7,TGTGCCAGCAGTCATGGCGGGAGAGGCTACGAGCAGTACTTC,CASSHGGRGYEQYF
TRBV4-3,-,TRBD2,TRBJ2-5,TGCGCCAGCAGCCCGGGACTAGCGAGACAAGAGACCCAGTACTTC,CASSPGLARQETQYF
TRBV4-2,-,-,TRBJ1-1,TGTGCCAGCAGCCAAAGGGTCGGCATGAACACTGAAGCTTTCTTT,CASSQRVGMNTEAFF
TRBV4-1,few,TRBD2,TRBJ2-5,TGCGCCAGCAGCCAAGTCCAGCGGGGCCAAGAGACCCAGTACTTC,CASSQVQRGQETQYF
TRBV12-3/TRBV12-4,-,-,TRBJ1-3,TGTGCCAGCAGTTTATTTCCGCAGGACACCATATATTTT,CASSLFPQDTIYF
TRBV12-3/TRBV12-4,few,-,TRBJ2-4,TGTGCCAGCACCTCGGGAGGGGGCGGGCTATTCGCCAAAAACATTCAGTACTTC,CASTSGGGGLFAKNIQYF
TRBV29-1,many,-,TRBJ2-1,TGCAGCGGGAGACTAGACCATGAGCAGTTCTTC,CSGRLDHEQFF
TRBV27,-,TRBD2,TRBJ2-1,TGTGCCAGCAGTTTATCGCCTAGCGGGAGGAGCGATGAGCAGTTCTTC,CASSLSPSGRSDEQFF
TRBV28,few,-,TRBJ1-5,TGTGCCAGCAACTTTGGGGGGGCATGGCAGCCCCAGCATTTT,CASNFGGAWQPQHF
TRBV6-2/TRBV6-3,many,TRBD1,TRBJ2-5,TGTGCCAGCAGTACCCTCGGACAGGGGAACCAAGAGACCCAGTACTTC,CASSTLGQGNQETQYF
TRBV12-3/TRBV12-4,few,-,TRBJ2-1,TGTGCCAGCAGTCATTCGAAGGCCCGAGTCGCCTACAATGAGCAGTTCTTC,CASSHSKARVAYNEQFF
TRBV5-1,few,TRBD1,TRBJ2-7,TGCGCCAGCAGCCCGGACAGGACCCACGAGCAGTACTTC,CASSPDRTHEQYF
TRBV7-9,many,-,TRBJ2-1,TGTGCCAGCAGCCCGTTAGCTGATGAGCAGTTCTTC,CASSPLADEQFF
TRBV20-1,few,-,TRBJ2-5,TGCAGTGCTAGAATCGGCCAAAACCAAGAGACCCAGTACTTC,CSARIGQNQETQYF
TRBV6-1,-,-,TRBJ2-1,TGTGCCACCCGGGACTCGGGTCTGCATGAGCAGTTCTTC,CATRDSGLHEQFF
TRBV28,few,-,TRBJ2-5,TGTGCCAGCAGCTATAACCTAGCCCGGCTACAAGAGACCCAGTACTTC,CASSYNLARLQETQYF
TRBV20-1,many,-,TRBJ2-5,TGCAGTGCTAGAGCCCGCCAAGAGACCCAGTACTTC,CSARARQETQYF
TRBV27,few,-,TRBJ2-2,TGTGCCAGCAGTTTATCGTCAGGGGTCAGCCTGAACACCGGGGAGCTGTTTTTT,CASSLSSGVSLNTGELFF
TRBV7-9,-,TRBD2,TRBJ2-1,TGTGCCAGCCTAGCGGTTCTTTACAATGAGCAGTTCTTC,CASLAVLYNEQFF
TRBV6-5,-,-,TRBJ1-6,TGTGCCAGCAGTTACGTCGTACAGGACAGCTCCTATAATTCACCCCTCCACTTT,CASSYVVQDSSYNSPLHF
TRBV6-5,few,TRBD1,TRBJ2-2,TGTGCCAGCAGTTGGCGACAGGGCGACGGGGAGCTGTTTTTT,CASSWRQGDGELFF
TRBV28,many,-,TRBJ2-3,TGTGCCAGCAGTTTGGGGCCTACGCAGTATTTT,CASSLGPTQYF
TRBV29-1,-,-,TRBJ2-3,TGCAGCGTCATTCTCGGGGGCCTAGCAAATACGCAGTATTTT,CSVILGGLANTQYF
TRBV27,-,-,TRBJ2-7,TGTGCCAGCAGTTTATTTCCAGGGGCCATCTACGAGCAGTACTTC,CASSLFPGAIYEQYF
TRBV5-6,-,TRBD1,TRBJ1-5,TGTGCCAGCAGCCCTGGTGGACAGGGGAATCAGCCCCAGCATTTT,CASSPGGQGNQPQHF
TRBV20-1,-,-,TRBJ2-7,TGCAGTGCCGGGCGGGGAAACGAGCAGTACTTC,CSAGRGNEQYF
TRBV12-3/TRBV12-4,many,-,TRBJ2-1,TGTGCCAGCAGATGGGGCTCCTACAATGAGCAGTTCTTC,CASRWGSYNEQFF
TRBV27,many,-,TRBJ1-1,TGTGCCAGCAGTTGGGGATCTAACACTGAAGCTTTCTTT,CASSWGSNTEAFF
TRBV16,many,-,TRBJ1-2,TGTGCCAGCAGCCAATCTGGCGCTCCTAACTATGGCTACACCTTC,CASSQSGAPNYGYTF
TRBV28,many,-,TRBJ2-3,TGTGGTCTGGGGGGGGCAGGAACAGATACGCAGTATTTT,CGLGGAGTDTQYF
TRBV27,few,-,TRBJ1-1,TGTGCCAGCAGCCTTCTTCCCTCTCAGACTTTAGGTGAAGCTTTCTTT,CASSLLPSQTLGEAFF
TRBV27,-,-,TRBJ1-2,TGTGCCAGCAGTTTTTCCAGGATCTATGGCTACACCTTC,CASSFSRIYGYTF
TRBV4-3,many,-,TRBJ1-2,TGCGCCAGCAGCCAAGGGGGGTACTATGGCTACACCTTC,CASSQGGYYGYTF
TRBV6-1,few,-,TRBJ2-3,TGTGCCAGCAGTGAAGTCAATTCTAGCACAGATACGCAGTATTTT,CASSEVNSSTDTQYF
TRBV4-3,few,TRBD1,TRBJ2-7,TGCGCCAGCAGCCAAGAGACCGGGACAGATATCTACGAGCAGTACTTC,CASSQETGTDIYEQYF
TRBV4-3,-,TRBD1,TRBJ2-2,TGCGCCAGCAGCCAAGTCATGGACAGGGGGCTCCCCGGGGAGCTGTTTTTT,CASSQVMDRGLPGELFF
TRBV2,few,-,TRBJ2-7,TGTGCCAGCATCGAGGTGGCGTTCTCCTACGAGCAGTACTTC,CASIEVAFSYEQYF
TRBV20-1,many,-,TRBJ2-7,TGCAGTGCTAGAAACTTTGGGGGTGGGGACTTCTACGAGCAGTACTTC,CSARNFGGGDFYEQYF
TRBV12-3/TRBV12-4,-,-,TRBJ2-3,TGTGCCAGCAGTTTCGAAGGGGCTAGCACGGATACGCAGTATTTT,CASSFEGASTDTQYF
TRBV7-9,few,-,TRBJ1-1,TGTGCCAGCAGCTTCAGACATAACACTGAAGCTTTCTTT,CASSFRHNTEAFF
TRBV27,-,-,TRBJ2-7,TGTGCCAGCAGTTGGGGCCGGTACTCCTACGAGCAGTACTTC,CASSWGRYSYEQYF
TRBV20-1,few,-,TRBJ2-3,TGCAGTGTCTTGGGGAGTACGGCTAGCATAAGAGATACGCAGTATTTT,CSVLGSTASIRDTQYF
TRBV6-1,-,-,TRBJ2-5,TGTGCCAGCAGTGAAGCGGGCGGGATTGGAGAGACCCAGTACTTC,CASSEAGGIGETQYF
TRBV28,few,-,TRBJ1-5,TGTGCCAGCACACTCTTATTCGGGGATCGCAATCAGCCCCAGCATTTT,CASTLLFGDRNQPQHF
TRBV12-3/TRBV12-4,few,-,TRBJ2-1,TGTGCCAGCAGTTTAAAACTAGACAGTGAGCAGTTCTTC,CASSLKLDSEQFF
TRBV7-9,-,-,TRBJ1-2,TGTGCCAGCAGCTTAGCGCTGTCAGAGTACACCTTC,CASSLALSEYTF
TRBV7-9,few,-,TRBJ1-5,TGTGCCAGCAGCTCAGGACAGTCGAATCAGCCCCAGCATTTT,CASSSGQSNQPQHF
TRBV12-3/TRBV12-4,-,TRBD1,TRBJ2-3,TGTGCCAGCAGCTATCCCGGGACAGGGCTGGTCACAGATACGCAGTATTTT,CASSYPGTGLVTDTQYF
TRBV19,-,TRBD2,TRBJ2-5,TGTGCCAGTAGTCTAGCGGGACGTGAGACCCAGTACTTC,CASSLAGRETQYF
TRBV3-1,-,-,TRBJ2-3,TGTGCCAGCAGCCAAGATAGTAGGGTTGGTACGCAGTATTTT,CASSQDSRVGTQYF
TRBV12-3/TRBV12-4,few,-,TRBJ2-1,TGTGCCAGCACCCTATTCCTGGACTATGGTGAGCAGTTCTTC,CASTLFLDYGEQFF
TRBV7-9,-,-,TRBJ2-1,TGTGCCAGCAGCGGGGGGAACCACAATGAGCAGTTCTTC,CASSGGNHNEQFF
TRBV9,few,TRBD2,TRBJ2-4,TGTGCCAGCAGCGTAGTAGGAACTAGCGGGAGTGACATTCAGTACTTC,CASSVVGTSGSDIQYF
TRBV6-6,few,-,TRBJ2-3,TGTGCCAGCAGTTACGTAGTATCCGATACGCAGTATTTT,CASSYVVSDTQYF
TRBV28,few,-,TRBJ2-3,TGTGCCAGCAGGGAAAGCTTAGGGACAGATACGCAGTATTTT,CASRESLGTDTQYF
TRBV29-1,-,-,TRBJ2-1,TGCAGCGTTGATGGCGGAGTCTCCTACAATGAGCAGTTCTTC,CSVDGGVSYNEQFF
TRBV12-3/TRBV12-4,few,-,TRBJ2-1,TGTGCCAGCAGAGCGGTCTTGTATAATGAGCAGTTCTTC,CASRAVLYNEQFF